A selection of T cell receptor beta chains follows, all from one sample in a study of response to subunit inactivated influenza vaccine. TCRdb recomputed calls from the RT-PCR reads with MiXCR, one row per CDR3 protein. The profile shows about 480,000 distinct CDR3 sequences, about 25% of them singletons. The source was CD4+ T cells sorted from PBMCs, collected less than 6 days after vaccination. The origin of the receptors is a middle-aged man who received an inactivated influenza vaccine. CDR3s include the opening cysteine and the closing phenylalanine or tryptophan. The D gene is left open where the match is weak. Clone size is not always given. Where it is, it says once, few, many or a class for expanded clones.

few	TRBV20-1	.	TRBJ1-1	TGCAGTGCTAGGCCAGGAGACCCCCGTGGAGCTTTCTTT	CSARPGDPRGAFF
.	TRBV5-1	TRBD1	TRBJ1-2	TGCGCCAGCAGCTGGGTCTCCGGTGGGACAGGGCCGGGCTACACCTTC	CASSWVSGGTGPGYTF
.	TRBV5-6	.	TRBJ1-2	TGTGCCAGCAGTACCCCGCGGGTATTGGACGGAGATGGCTACACCTTC	CASSTPRVLDGDGYTF
.	TRBV7-2	.	TRBJ2-7	TGTGCCAGCAGCTTACGGTGGGTAAAGGCTGGAGAGCAGGACTTC	CASSLRWVKAGEQDF
.	TRBV7-9	.	TRBJ1-1	TGTGCCACGGGAGTGAACACTGAAGCTTTCTTT	CATGVNTEAFF
.	TRBV10-2	.	TRBJ1-4	TGCGCCAGCAGGAGGGGACTCGATAATGAAAAACTGTTTTTT	CASRRGLDNEKLFF
.	TRBV30	TRBD1	TRBJ1-5	TGTGCCTGGAGTGCGTGGGCAGGGGGCCAGCCCCAGCATTTT	CAWSAWAGGQPQHF
many	TRBV10-3	.	TRBJ1-2	TGTGCCATCAGTGAGTCGACGGCTAACTATGGCTACACCTTC	CAISESTANYGYTF
few	TRBV5-6	.	TRBJ2-5	TGTGCCAGCAGCTTCCGACAAGAGACCCAGTACTTC	CASSFRQETQYF
.	TRBV20-1	TRBD1	TRBJ2-5	TGCAGTGTCAGCCCAGGGGGCTCGGAGACCCAGTACTTC	CSVSPGGSETQYF
.	TRBV20-1	TRBD1	TRBJ2-1	TGCAGTGCTAGAGCAAACAGGGGCAATGAGCAGTTCTTC	CSARANRGNEQFF
many	TRBV12-3/TRBV12-4	.	TRBJ2-2	TGTGCCAGCAGTTTATTGACAGCGGAGCTGTTTTTT	CASSLLTAELFF
.	TRBV6-1	.	TRBJ2-1	TGTGCCAGCGGGAAGAGGACCCACCTCAATGAGCAGTTCTTC	CASGKRTHLNEQFF
.	TRBV20-1	.	TRBJ2-5	TGCAGTGCTGGCAGGACAGCCCAAGAGACCCAGTACTTC	CSAGRTAQETQYF
.	TRBV3-1	TRBD2	TRBJ2-1	TGTGCCAGCAGCCAGGCGGGAGGCTCCAATGAGCAGTTCTTC	CASSQAGGSNEQFF
many	TRBV10-3	TRBD1	TRBJ2-7	TGTGCCACGTACCCTGGGACAGGAGGACACTACGAGCAGTACTTC	CATYPGTGGHYEQYF
.	TRBV10-3	TRBD1	TRBJ2-1	TGTGCCATCAGTGGGGACAGCAATGAGCAGTTCTTC	CAISGDSNEQFF
.	TRBV5-1	TRBD2	TRBJ2-2	TGCGCCAGCAGCTTGGCCGCTAGCGGCAGGACCGGGGAGCTGTTTTTT	CASSLAASGRTGELFF
.	TRBV20-1	TRBD2	TRBJ2-1	TGCAGTGCTATACTAGCGGGAGGGCGTGAGCAGTTCTTC	CSAILAGGREQFF
.	TRBV18	TRBD2	TRBJ2-1	TGTGCCAGCTCACCATTTGCTCCGGGACTAGCGGACAATGAGCAGTTCTTC	CASSPFAPGLADNEQFF
.	TRBV10-2	TRBD1	TRBJ1-1	TGCGCCAGAACGACAGGGTCGAACACGGACACTGAAGCTTTCTTT	CARTTGSNTDTEAFF
.	TRBV9	TRBD1	TRBJ2-2	TGTGCCAGCAGCGTAGGGGGACAGGGATCCGGGGAGCTGTTTTTT	CASSVGGQGSGELFF
.	TRBV20-1	TRBD2	TRBJ2-5	TGCAGTGCTAAACGACTAGCAGGAGACACCCAGTACTTC	CSAKRLAGDTQYF
.	TRBV4-2	.	TRBJ1-1	TGTGCCAGCAGCCAAGATCACAGGACTAGGGTAAACACTGAAGCTTTCTTT	CASSQDHRTRVNTEAFF
once	TRBV5-1	.	TRBJ2-7	TGCGCCAGCAGCTCCTACCAGGGGACGATCTACGAGCAGTACTTC	CASSSYQGTIYEQYF
.	TRBV20-1	.	TRBJ2-7	TGCAGTGCTAGCACGGCAGGCTACGAGCAGTACTTC	CSASTAGYEQYF